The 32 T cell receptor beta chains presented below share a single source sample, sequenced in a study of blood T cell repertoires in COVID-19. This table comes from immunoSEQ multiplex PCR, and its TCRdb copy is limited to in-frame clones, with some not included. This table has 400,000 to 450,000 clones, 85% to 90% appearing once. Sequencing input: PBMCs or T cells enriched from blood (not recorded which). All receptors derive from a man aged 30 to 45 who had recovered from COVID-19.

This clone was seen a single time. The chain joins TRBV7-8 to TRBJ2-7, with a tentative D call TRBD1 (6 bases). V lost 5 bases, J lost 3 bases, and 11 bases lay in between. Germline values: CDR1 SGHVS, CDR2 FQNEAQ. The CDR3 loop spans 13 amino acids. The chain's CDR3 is CASSIQGFYEQYF. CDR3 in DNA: TGTGCCAGCAGCATACAGGGCTTCTACGAGCAGTACTTC.

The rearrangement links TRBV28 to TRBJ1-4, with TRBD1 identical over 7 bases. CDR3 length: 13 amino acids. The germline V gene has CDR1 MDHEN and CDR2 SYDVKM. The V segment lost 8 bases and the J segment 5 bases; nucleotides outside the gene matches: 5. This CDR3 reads CASCGRGNEKLFF. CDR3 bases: TGTGCCAGCTGCGGCAGGGGGAATGAAAAACTGTTTTTT.

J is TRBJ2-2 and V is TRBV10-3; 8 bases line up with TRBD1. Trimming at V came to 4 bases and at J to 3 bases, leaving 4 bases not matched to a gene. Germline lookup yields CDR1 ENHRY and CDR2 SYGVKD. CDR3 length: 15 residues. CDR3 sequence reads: CAISGQGADTGELFF. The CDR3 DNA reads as TGTGCCATCAGTGGCCAGGGGGCCGACACCGGGGAGCTGTTTTTT.

The CDR3 region is CASSLEQGAYNSPLHF. CDR3 coding DNA: TGTGCCAGCAGCTTAGAACAGGGGGCCTATAATTCACCCCTCCACTTT. The chain carries TRBV7-9 and TRBJ1-6; the match to TRBD1 covers 8 bases. This CDR3 is built from 16 residues. CDR1 is SEHNR and CDR2 is FQNEAQ in the germline V gene (reference sequence). With V trimmed by 1 base and J by 2 bases, 1 base remained unmatched.

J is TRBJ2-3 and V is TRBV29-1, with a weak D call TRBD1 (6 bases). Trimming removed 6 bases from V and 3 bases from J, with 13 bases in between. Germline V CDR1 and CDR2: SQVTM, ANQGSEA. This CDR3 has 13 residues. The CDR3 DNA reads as TGCAGCGTCGCTTCCAGGGGAACAGATACGCAGTATTTT. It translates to CSVASRGTDTQYF.

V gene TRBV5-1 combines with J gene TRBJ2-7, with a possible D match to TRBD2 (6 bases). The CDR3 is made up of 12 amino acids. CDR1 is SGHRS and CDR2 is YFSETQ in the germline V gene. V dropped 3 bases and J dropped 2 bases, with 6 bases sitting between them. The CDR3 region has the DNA TGCGCCAGCAGCTCGGGAGCCTACGAGCAGTACTTC. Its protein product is CASSSGAYEQYF.

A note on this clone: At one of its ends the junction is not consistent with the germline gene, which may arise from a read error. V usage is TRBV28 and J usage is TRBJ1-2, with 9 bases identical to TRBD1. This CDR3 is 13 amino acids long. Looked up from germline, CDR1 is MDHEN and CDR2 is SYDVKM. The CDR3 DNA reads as TGTGCCAGCAGTTCCCGGGACAGGGTAGCCGACGCCTTC. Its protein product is CASSSRDRVADAF.

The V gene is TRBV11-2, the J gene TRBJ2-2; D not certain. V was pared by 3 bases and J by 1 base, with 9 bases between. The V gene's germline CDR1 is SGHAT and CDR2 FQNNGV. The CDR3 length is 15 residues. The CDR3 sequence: CASSFITGNTGELFF. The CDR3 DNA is TGTGCCAGCAGCTTTATCACGGGGAACACCGGGGAGCTGTTTTTT.

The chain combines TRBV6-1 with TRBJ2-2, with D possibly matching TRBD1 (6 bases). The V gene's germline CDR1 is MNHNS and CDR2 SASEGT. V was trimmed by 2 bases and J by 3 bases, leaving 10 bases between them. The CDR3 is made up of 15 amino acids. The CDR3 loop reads CASSEQGLDTGELFF. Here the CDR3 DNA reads TGTGCCAGCAGTGAACAGGGGTTGGACACCGGGGAGCTGTTTTTT.

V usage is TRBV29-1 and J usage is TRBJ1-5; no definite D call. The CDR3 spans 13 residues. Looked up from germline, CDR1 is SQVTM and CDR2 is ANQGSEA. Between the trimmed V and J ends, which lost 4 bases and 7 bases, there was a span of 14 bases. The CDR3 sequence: CSVGRIPGQPQHF. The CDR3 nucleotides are TGCAGCGTTGGCCGCATCCCTGGCCAGCCCCAGCATTTT.

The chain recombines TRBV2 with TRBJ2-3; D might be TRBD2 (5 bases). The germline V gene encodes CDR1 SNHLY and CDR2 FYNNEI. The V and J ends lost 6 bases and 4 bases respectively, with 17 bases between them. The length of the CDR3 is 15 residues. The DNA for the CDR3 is TGTGCCAGCAGACGGGAATCGGGTGGGTCAGATACGCAGTATTTT. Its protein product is CASRRESGGSDTQYF. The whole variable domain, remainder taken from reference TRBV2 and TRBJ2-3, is EPEVTQTPSHQVTQMGQEVILRCVPISNHLYFYWYRQILGQKVEFLVSFYNNEISEKSEIFDDQFSVERPDGSNFTLKIRSTKLEDSAMYFCASRRESGGSDTQYFGPGTRLTVL.

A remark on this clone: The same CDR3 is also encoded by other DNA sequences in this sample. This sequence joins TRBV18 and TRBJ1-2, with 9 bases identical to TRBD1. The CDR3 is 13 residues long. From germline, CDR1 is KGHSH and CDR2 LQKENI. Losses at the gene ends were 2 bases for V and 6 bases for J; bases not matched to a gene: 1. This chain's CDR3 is CASSPRDRDGYTF. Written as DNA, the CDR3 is TGTGCCAGCTCACCAAGGGACAGGGATGGCTACACCTTC.

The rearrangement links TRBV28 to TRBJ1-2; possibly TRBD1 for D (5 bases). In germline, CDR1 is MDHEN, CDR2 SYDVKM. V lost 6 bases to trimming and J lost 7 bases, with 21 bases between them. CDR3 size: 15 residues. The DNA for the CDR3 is TGTGCCAGCAGCAACCCAAACGACGGGGGTGGTGGCTACACCTTC. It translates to CASSNPNDGGGGYTF.

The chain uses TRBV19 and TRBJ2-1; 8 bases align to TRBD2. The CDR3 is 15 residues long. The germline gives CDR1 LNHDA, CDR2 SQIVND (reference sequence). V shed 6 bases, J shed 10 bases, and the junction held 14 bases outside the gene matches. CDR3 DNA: TGTGCCAGTAGCGGCCTGGCGGGAGGCCTATCGGAGCAGTTCTTC. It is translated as CASSGLAGGLSEQFF.

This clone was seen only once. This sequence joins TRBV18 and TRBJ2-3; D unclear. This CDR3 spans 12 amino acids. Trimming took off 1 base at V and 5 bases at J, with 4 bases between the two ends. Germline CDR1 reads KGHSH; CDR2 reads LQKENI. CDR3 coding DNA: TGTGCCAGCTCACCACGAGTAGATACGCAGTATTTT. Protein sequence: CASSPRVDTQYF.

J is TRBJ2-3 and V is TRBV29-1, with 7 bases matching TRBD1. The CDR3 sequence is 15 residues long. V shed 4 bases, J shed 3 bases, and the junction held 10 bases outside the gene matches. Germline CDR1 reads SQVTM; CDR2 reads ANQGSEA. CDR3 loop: CSVGFGDRRTDTQYF. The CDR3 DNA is TGCAGCGTTGGTTTTGGGGACAGAAGAACAGATACGCAGTATTTT.

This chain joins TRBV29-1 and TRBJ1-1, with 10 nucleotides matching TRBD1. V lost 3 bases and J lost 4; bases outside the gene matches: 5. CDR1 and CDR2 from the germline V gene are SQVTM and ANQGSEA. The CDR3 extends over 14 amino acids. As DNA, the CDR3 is TGCAGCGTTGACAAGACAGGGGGCGGCACTGAAGCTTTCTTT. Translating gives CSVDKTGGGTEAFF.

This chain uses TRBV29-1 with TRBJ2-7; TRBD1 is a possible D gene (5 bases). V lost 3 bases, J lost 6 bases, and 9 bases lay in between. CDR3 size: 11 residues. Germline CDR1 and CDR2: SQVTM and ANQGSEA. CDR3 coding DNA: TGCAGCGTTGATCAGGGTTCCGAGCAGTACTTC. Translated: CSVDQGSEQYF.

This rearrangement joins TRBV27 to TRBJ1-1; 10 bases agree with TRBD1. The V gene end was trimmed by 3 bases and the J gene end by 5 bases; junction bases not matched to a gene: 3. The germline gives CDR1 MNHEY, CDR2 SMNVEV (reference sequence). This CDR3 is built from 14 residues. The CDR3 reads CASSFGTGETEAFF. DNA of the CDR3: TGTGCCAGCAGTTTCGGGACAGGGGAAACTGAAGCTTTCTTT.

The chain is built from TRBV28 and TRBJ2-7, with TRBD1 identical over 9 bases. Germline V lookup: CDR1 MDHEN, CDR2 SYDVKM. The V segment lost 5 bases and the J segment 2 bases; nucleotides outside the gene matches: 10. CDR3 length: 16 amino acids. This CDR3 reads CASSQIGTGTPYEQYF. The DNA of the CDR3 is TGTGCCAGCAGTCAAATCGGGACAGGGACTCCCTACGAGCAGTACTTC.

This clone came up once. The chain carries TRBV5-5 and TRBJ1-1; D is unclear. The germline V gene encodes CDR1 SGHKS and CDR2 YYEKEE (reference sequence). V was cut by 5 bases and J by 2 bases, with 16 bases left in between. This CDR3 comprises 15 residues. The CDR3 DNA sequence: TGTGCCAGCAGTCTACGACTGCTTGAAAACACTGAAGCTTTCTTT. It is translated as CASSLRLLENTEAFF.

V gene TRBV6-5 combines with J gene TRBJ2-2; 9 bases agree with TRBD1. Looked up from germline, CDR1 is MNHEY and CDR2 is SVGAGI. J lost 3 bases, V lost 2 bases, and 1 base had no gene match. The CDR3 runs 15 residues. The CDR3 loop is CASSYGDRDTGELFF. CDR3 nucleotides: TGTGCCAGCAGTTACGGGGACAGGGACACCGGGGAGCTGTTTTTT.

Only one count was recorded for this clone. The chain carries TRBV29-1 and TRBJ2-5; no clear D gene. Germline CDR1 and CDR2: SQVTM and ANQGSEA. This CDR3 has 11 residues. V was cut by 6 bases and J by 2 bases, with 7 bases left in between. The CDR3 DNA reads TGCAGCGTGCTCAGGCAAGAGACCCAGTACTTC. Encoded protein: CSVLRQETQYF.

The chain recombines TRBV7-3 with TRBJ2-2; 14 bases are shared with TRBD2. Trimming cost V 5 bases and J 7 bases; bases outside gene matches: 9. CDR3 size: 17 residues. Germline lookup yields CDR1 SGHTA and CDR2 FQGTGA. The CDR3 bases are TGTGCCAGCAGCCCGCAGGGACTAGCGGGAGTGGGCGGGGAGCTGTTTTTT. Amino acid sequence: CASSPQGLAGVGGELFF.

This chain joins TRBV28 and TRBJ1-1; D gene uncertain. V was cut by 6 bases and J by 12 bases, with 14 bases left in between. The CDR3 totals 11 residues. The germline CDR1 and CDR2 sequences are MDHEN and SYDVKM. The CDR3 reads CASREDGVTFF. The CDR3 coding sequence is TGTGCCAGCAGAGAGGACGGGGTCACTTTCTTT.

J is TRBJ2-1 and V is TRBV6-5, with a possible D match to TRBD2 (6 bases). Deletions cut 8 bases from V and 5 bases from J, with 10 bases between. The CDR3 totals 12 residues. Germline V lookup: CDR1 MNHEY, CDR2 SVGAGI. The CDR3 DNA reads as TGTGCCAGCCGAACGGGAGACAATGAGCAGTTCTTC. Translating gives CASRTGDNEQFF.

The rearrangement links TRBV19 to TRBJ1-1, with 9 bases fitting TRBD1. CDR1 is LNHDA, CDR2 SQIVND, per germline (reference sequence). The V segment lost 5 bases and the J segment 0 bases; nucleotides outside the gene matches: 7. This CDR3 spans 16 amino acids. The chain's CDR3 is CASSPGTGTMNTEAFF. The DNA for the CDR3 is TGTGCCAGTAGTCCCGGGACAGGGACGATGAACACTGAAGCTTTCTTT. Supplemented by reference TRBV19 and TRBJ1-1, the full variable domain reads DGGITQSPKYLFRKEGQNVTLSCEQNLNHDAMYWYRQDPGQGLRLIYYSQIVNDFQKGDIAEGYSVSREKKESFPLTVTSAQKNPTAFYLCASSPGTGTMNTEAFFGQGTRLTVV.

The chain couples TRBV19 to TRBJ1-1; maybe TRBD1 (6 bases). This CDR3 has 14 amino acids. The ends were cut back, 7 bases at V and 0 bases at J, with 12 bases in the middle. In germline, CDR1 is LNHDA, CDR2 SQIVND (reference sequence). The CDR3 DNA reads TGTGCCAGTACCCTACAGGGATTGAACACTGAAGCTTTCTTT. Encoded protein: CASTLQGLNTEAFF.

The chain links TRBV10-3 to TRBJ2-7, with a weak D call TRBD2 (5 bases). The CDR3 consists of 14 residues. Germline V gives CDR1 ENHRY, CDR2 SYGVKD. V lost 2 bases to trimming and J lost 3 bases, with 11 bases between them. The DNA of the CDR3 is TGTGCCATCAGTGAGGGGGTCGGGGTCTACGAGCAGTACTTC. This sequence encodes CAISEGVGVYEQYF.

CDR3: CASSLGGRGKFYNSPLHF. The DNA for the CDR3 is TGTGCCAGCAGTTTAGGTGGCAGGGGGAAATTCTATAATTCACCCCTCCACTTT. The chain combines TRBV27 with TRBJ1-6; 7 bases agree with TRBD1. The CDR3 runs to 18 residues. Looked up from germline, CDR1 is MNHEY and CDR2 is SMNVEV (reference sequence). After removal of 2 bases from V and 3 bases from J, the junction contained 10 bases not matched to a gene.

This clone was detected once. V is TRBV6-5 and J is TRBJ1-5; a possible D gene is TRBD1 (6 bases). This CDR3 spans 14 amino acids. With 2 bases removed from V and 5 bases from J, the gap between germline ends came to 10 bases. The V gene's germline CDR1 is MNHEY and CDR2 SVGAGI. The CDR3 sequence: CASSYGQFHQPQHF. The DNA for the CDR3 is TGTGCCAGCAGTTACGGACAGTTTCATCAGCCCCAGCATTTT.

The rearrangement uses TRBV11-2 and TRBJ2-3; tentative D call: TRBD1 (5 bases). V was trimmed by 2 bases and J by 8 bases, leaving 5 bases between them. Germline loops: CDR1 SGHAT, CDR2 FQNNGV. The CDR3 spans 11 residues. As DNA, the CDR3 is TGTGCCAGCAGCTTAAGGGGTACGCAGTATTTT. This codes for CASSLRGTQYF.